Listed below are T cell receptor beta chains from one sample, sequenced in a study of cytomegalovirus exposure and HLA in healthy donors. The method was immunoSEQ multiplex PCR; TCRdb's version includes in-frame clones alone and lacks a portion of them. Found here are 100,000 to 150,000 clones, just under 80% of them singletons; the top ten hold about 1.7%. What was sequenced was PBMCs. The receptors here all came from a woman aged 40 to 50 in good health and CMV-seronegative. The CDR3 runs from the conserved cysteine through the conserved F or W. Fields, in order: D gene, clone size, V gene, J gene, CDR3 DNA, CDR3 protein. A D gene is named only where the DNA matches it firmly. Where a row states a size, it is once, few, many or the class of an expanded clone; other rows omit it.

.	.	TRBV7-2	TRBJ1-2	TGTGCCAGCAGCGAGGCATTGAGCGGCTACACCTTC	CASSEALSGYTF
.	few	TRBV6-6	TRBJ2-7	TGTGCCAGCACCGGAGCGGAAAGCTCCTACGAGCAGTACTTC	CASTGAESSYEQYF
TRBD1	.	TRBV28	TRBJ1-5	TGTGCCAGCAGGGATTCGTACAGGGGAGGCAATCAGCCCCAGCATTTT	CASRDSYRGGNQPQHF
TRBD2	.	TRBV28	TRBJ2-7	TGTGCCAGCCTGGGACTAGCGGGATACCTTTTCGAGCAGTACTTC	CASLGLAGYLFEQYF
TRBD1	once	TRBV19	TRBJ2-1	TGTGCCAGTGGACAGGGGAGGGTTTCCTACAATGAGCAGTTCTTC	CASGQGRVSYNEQFF
.	.	TRBV28	TRBJ2-2	TGTGCCAGCACCTTTCGCCGCTTACAGGGCACCGGGGAGCTGTTTTTT	CASTFRRLQGTGELFF
TRBD2	few	TRBV27	TRBJ2-3	TGTGCCAGCAGTTTGGCTAGCGGGAGGGCGGAGGCAGATACGCAGTATTTT	CASSLASGRAEADTQYF
TRBD2	.	TRBV5-4	TRBJ2-7	TGTGCCAGCAGAACTAGCGGAAACTACGAGCAGTACTTC	CASRTSGNYEQYF
.	.	TRBV5-4	TRBJ2-7	TGTGCCAGCAGCTTGGCTTTTGGGAGCCCCTACGAGCAGTACTTC	CASSLAFGSPYEQYF
.	.	TRBV2	TRBJ2-3	TGTGCCAGCAAACTTGAAACAGATACGCAGTATTTT	CASKLETDTQYF